A selection of T cell receptor beta chains follows, all from one sample in a study of T-cell memory formation after mild COVID-19. TCRdb ran MiXCR on the 5' RACE reads and lists one entry per CDR3 protein. The sample includes 300,000 to 400,000 distinct CDR3 sequences, roughly 20% of them seen just once. Sequenced sample: PBMCs or a T cell subset sorted from them (not recorded which). The receptors here all came from an adult woman who had mild COVID-19 (a few samples of this study predate the infection). Cell type and time point are not known. Both conserved end residues are part of each CDR3.

J gene,V gene,CDR3 protein
TRBJ2-1,TRBV24-1,CATSLSGRAGYEQFF
TRBJ1-2,TRBV4-2,CASSQVTVGYGYTF
TRBJ1-6,TRBV27,CASSLSGQESSPLHF
TRBJ2-3,TRBV5-1,CASSFGRYTDTQYF
TRBJ2-1,TRBV11-3,CASKYGGRGHNEQFF
TRBJ2-3,TRBV11-2,CASSLSVSTDTQYF
TRBJ2-1,TRBV4-1,CASSQVMRGSGTNEQFF
TRBJ1-1,TRBV7-2,CASSPDRGRTEAFF
TRBJ1-2,TRBV29-1,CSVSDRVYGYTF
TRBJ2-1,TRBV12-3/TRBV12-4,CASSFVGGPGEQFF
TRBJ2-2,TRBV20-1,CSARKGLRTGELFF
TRBJ2-1,TRBV27,CASRGAQRTTYNEQFF
TRBJ2-3,TRBV29-1,CSAPGREDTQYF
TRBJ1-6,TRBV27,CASAGQRNSPLHF
TRBJ2-3,TRBV7-9,CASEAGGGTDTQYF
TRBJ1-4,TRBV5-1,CASSFVLREKLFF
TRBJ2-1,TRBV20-1,CSARVDVNEQFF
TRBJ2-3,TRBV4-3,CASSQVLAGGADTQYF
TRBJ1-1,TRBV7-8,CASSDPLGLKGTEAFF
TRBJ1-2,TRBV29-1,CSVEDGKEYGYTF
TRBJ2-5,TRBV24-1,CATSDPRAGPPWAQYF
TRBJ2-1,TRBV11-2,CASSNGLGYNEQFF
TRBJ1-1,TRBV11-2,CASSLGSGVGTEAFF
TRBJ2-7,TRBV6-6,CASSYSEGHEAF
TRBJ1-4,TRBV6-5,CASSDQDRGSEKLFF
TRBJ2-1,TRBV2,CASSSSGTGGFNEQFF